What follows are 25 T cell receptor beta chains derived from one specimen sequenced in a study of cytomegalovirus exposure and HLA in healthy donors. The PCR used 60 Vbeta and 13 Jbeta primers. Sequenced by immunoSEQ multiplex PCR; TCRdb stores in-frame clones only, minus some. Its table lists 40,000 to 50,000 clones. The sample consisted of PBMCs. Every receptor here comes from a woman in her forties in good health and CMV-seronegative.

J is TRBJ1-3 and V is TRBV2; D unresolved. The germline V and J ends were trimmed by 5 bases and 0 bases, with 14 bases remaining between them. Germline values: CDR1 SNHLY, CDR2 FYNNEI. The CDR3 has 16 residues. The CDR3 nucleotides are TGTGCCAGCAGTCCATACGGTGATATCTCTGGAAACACCATATATTTT. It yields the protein CASSPYGDISGNTIYF.

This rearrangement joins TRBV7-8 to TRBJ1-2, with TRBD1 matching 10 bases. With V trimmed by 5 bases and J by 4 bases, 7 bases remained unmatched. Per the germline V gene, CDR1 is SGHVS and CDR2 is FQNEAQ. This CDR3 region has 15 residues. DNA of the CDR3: TGTGCCAGCAGCCTGACAGGGGGCGCAGGCTATGGCTACACCTTC. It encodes CASSLTGGAGYGYTF.

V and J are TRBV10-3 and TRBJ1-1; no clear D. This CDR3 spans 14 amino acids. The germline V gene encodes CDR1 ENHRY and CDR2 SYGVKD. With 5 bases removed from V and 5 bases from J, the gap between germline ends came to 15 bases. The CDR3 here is CAISREEVRTEAFF. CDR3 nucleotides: TGTGCCATCAGTAGAGAGGAGGTGAGAACTGAAGCTTTCTTT.

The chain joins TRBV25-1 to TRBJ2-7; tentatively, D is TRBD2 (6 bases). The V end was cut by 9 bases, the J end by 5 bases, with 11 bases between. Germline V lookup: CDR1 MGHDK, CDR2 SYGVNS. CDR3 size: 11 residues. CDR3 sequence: CASSGGNEQYF. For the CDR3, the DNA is TGTGCCAGTAGCGGTGGCAACGAGCAGTACTTC.

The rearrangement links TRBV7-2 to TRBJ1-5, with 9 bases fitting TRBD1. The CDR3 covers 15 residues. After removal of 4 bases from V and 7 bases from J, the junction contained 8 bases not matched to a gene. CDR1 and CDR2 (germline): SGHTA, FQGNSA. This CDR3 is CASSSRTGVGQPQHF. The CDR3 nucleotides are TGTGCCAGCAGCTCCAGGACAGGGGTTGGCCAGCCCCAGCATTTT.

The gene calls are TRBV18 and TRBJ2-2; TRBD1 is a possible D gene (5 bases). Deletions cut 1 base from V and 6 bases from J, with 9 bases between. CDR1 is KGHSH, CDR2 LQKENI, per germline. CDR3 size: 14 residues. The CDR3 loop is CASSPQQGAGELFF. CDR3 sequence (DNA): TGTGCCAGCTCACCACAACAAGGGGCCGGGGAGCTGTTTTTT.

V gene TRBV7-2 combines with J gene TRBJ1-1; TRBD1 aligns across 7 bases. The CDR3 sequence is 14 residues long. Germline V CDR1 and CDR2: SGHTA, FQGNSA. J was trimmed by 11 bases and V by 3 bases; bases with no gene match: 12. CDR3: CASSFRPGQQTAFF. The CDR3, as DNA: TGTGCCAGCAGCTTCCGGCCGGGACAGCAGACGGCTTTCTTT.

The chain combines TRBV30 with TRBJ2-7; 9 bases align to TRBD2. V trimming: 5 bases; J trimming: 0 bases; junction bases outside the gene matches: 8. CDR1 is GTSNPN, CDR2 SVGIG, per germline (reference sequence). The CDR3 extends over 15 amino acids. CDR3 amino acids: CAWLYGGRASYEQYF. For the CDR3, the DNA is TGTGCCTGGCTTTATGGCGGGAGGGCCTCCTACGAGCAGTACTTC. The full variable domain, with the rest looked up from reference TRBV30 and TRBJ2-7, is SQTIHQWPATLVQPVGSPLSLECTVEGTSNPNLYWYRQAAGRGLQLLFYSVGIGQISSEVPQNLSASRPQDRQFILSSKKLLLSDSGFYLCAWLYGGRASYEQYFGPGTRLTVT.

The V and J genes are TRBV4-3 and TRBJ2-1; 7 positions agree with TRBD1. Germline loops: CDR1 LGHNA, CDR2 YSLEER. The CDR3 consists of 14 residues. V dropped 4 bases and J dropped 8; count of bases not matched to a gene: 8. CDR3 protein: CASSLWTGGDEQFF. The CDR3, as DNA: TGCGCCAGCAGCCTCTGGACAGGAGGCGATGAGCAGTTCTTC.

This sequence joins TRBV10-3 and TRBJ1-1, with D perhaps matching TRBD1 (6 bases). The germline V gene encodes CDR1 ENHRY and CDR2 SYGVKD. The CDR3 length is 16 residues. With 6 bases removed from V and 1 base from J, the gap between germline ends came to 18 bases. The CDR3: CAISPEGGRGNTEAFF. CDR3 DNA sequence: TGTGCCATCAGCCCAGAGGGGGGGAGGGGGAACACTGAAGCTTTCTTT.

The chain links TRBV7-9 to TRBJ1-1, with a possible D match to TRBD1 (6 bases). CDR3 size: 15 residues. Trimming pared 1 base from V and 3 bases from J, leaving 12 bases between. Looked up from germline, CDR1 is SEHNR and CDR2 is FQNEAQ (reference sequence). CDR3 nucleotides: TGTGCCAGCAGCTTAGTGAAGGCAGGGGACACTGAAGCTTTCTTT. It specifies CASSLVKAGDTEAFF.

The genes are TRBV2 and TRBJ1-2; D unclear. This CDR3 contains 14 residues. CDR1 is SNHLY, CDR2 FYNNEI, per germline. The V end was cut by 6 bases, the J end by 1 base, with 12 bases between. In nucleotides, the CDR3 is TGTGCCAGCAGGCTTTACTCGAGTAACTATGGCTACACCTTC. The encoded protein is CASRLYSSNYGYTF.

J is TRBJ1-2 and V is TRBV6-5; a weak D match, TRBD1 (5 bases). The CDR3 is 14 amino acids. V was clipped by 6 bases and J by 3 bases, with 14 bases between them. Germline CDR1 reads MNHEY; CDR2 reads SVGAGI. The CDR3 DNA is TGTGCCAGCAGACCCTCGGGAGGGGACTATGGCTACACCTTC. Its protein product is CASRPSGGDYGYTF.

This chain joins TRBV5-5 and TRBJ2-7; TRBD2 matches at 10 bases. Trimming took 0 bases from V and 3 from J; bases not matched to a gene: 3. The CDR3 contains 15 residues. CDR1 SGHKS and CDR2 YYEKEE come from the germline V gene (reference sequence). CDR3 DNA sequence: TGTGCCAGCAGCTTGGGAGCGGGAGGGTACTACGAGCAGTACTTC. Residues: CASSLGAGGYYEQYF. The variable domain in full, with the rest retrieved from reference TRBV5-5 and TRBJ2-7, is DAGVTQSPTHLIKTRGQQVTLRCSPISGHKSVSWYQQVLGQGPQFIFQYYEKEERGRGNFPDRFSARQFPNYSSELNVNALLLGDSALYLCASSLGAGGYYEQYFGPGTRLTVT.

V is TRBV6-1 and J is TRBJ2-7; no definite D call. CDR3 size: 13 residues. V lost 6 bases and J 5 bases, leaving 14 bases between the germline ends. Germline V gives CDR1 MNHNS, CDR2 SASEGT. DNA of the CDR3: TGTGCCAGCAGGAAAAGTTATTGGCACGAGCAGTACTTC. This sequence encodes CASRKSYWHEQYF.

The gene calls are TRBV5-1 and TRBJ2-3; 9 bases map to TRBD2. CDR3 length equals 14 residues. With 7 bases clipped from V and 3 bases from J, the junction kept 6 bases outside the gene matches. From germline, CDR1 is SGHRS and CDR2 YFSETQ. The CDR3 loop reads CASHAGGYTDTQYF. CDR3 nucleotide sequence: TGCGCCAGCCACGCGGGAGGGTATACAGATACGCAGTATTTT.

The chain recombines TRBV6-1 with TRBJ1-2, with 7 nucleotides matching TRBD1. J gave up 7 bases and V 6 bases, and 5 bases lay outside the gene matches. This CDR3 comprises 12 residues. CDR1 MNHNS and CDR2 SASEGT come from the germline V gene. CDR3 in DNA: TGTGCCAGCAGGGGGGACAGCCCTGGCTACACCTTC. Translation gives CASRGDSPGYTF.

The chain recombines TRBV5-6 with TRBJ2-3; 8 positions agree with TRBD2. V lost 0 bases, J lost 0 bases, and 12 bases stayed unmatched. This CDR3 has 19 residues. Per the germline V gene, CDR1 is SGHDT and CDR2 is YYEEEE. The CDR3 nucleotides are TGTGCCAGCAGCTTGGTTGCCGGGAGGGGAGTATCAAGCACAGATACGCAGTATTTT. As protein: CASSLVAGRGVSSTDTQYF.

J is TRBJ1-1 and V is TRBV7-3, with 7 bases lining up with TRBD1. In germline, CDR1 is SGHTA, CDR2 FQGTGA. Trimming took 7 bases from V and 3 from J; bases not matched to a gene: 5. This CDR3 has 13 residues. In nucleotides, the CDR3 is TGTGCCAGCACCCGACAGGGACACACTGAAGCTTTCTTT. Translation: CASTRQGHTEAFF.

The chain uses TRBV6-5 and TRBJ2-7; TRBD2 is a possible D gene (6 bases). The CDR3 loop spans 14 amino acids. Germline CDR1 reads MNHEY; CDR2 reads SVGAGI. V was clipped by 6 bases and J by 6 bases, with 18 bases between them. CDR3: CASSGYLLAPEQYF. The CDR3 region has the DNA TGTGCCAGCAGCGGTTACCTACTAGCTCCCGAGCAGTACTTC.

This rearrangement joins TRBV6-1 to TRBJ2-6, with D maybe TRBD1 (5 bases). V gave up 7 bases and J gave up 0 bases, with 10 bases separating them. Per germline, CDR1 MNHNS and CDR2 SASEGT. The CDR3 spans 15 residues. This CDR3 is CASNRQSSGANVLTF. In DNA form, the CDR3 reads TGTGCCAGCAATCGACAGAGCTCTGGGGCCAACGTCCTGACTTTC.

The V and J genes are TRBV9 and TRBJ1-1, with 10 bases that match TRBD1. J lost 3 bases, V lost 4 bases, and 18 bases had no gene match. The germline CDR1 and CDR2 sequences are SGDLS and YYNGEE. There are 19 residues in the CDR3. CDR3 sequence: CASSPGQGHSRPRDTEAFF. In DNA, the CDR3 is TGTGCCAGCAGCCCGGGACAGGGGCATTCAAGGCCCCGGGACACTGAAGCTTTCTTT.

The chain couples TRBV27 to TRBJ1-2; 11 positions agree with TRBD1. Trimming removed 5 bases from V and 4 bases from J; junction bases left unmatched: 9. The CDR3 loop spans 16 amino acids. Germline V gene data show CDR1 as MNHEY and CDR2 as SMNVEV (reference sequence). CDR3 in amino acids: CASSPIPGQGVYGYTF. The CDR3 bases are TGTGCCAGCAGTCCGATACCGGGACAGGGGGTCTATGGCTACACCTTC.

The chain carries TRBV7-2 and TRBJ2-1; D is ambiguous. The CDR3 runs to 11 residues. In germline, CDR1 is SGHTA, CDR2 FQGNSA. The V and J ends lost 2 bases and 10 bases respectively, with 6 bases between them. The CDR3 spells CASSLYSEQFF. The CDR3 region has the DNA TGTGCCAGCAGCTTATATTCCGAGCAGTTCTTC.

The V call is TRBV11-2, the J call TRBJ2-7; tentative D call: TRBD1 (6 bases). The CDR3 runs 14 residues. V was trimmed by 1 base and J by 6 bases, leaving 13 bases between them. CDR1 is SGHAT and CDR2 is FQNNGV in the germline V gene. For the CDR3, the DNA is TGTGCCAGCAGCTTAGTCAGGGGAAAGCGCGAGCAGTACTTC. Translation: CASSLVRGKREQYF.